The 2 T cell receptor beta chains below all came from one sample that was sequenced in a study of shared T cell receptors in the human thymus. The repertoire was sequenced with immunoSEQ multiplex PCR; TCRdb's copy has only in-frame clones and lacks some. The sample has 700,000 or so clones, 80% to 90% seen once; the top ten hold about 0.011%. The same data also contributed to another study, on human thymus T cells.

Sequences were obtained from thymocytes. The origin of the receptors is a girl less than two years old with a congenital heart defect.

This chain uses TRBV6-1 with TRBJ1-2, with D unresolved. Trimming cost V 5 bases and J 6 bases, with 19 bases left between them. Per the germline V gene, CDR1 is MNHNS and CDR2 is SASEGT. This CDR3 region has 15 residues. The CDR3: CASSTLGSKTDGYTF. DNA for the CDR3: TGTGCCAGCAGTACCTTAGGTTCCAAGACTGATGGCTACACCTTC.

The J gene is TRBJ1-2, the V gene TRBV7-6; the match to TRBD1 covers 9 bases. From germline, CDR1 is SGHVS and CDR2 FNYEAQ. The CDR3 length is 18 residues. Trimming took 5 bases from V and 6 from J; bases not matched to a gene: 19. This CDR3 reads CASSPRDRERVGENGYTF. CDR3 in DNA: TGTGCCAGCAGCCCGAGGGACAGGGAACGGGTTGGAGAGAATGGCTACACCTTC.